Presented here are 20 T cell receptor beta chains from one specimen sequenced in a study of T-cell memory formation after mild COVID-19 (dated by TCRdb to the early 2020s). The library was made by 5' RACE. Data came from an Illumina NovaSeq 6000. TCRdb took the public reads, trimmed them with fastp at Q25, ran MiXCR for clone calling and kept in-frame beta chains. Every CDR3 protein is listed once, alongside the most common genes and DNA of its rows. For this sample there are a few hundred thousand distinct CDR3 sequences; about 10% appear just once. The top ten clonotypes cover 2.5% to 3.5% of the sample. The specimen sequenced was PBMCs or a T cell subset sorted from them (not recorded which). These receptors all stem from a man aged 18 to 30 who had mild COVID-19 (a few samples of this study predate the infection). The sample titles of this study are shuffled in the database, so cell type and time point are left out; the donor was told from shared clones.

The chain combines TRBV19 with TRBJ2-3; TRBD2 might be the D (7 bases). The CDR3 length is 12 residues. The ends were cut back, 8 bases at V and 5 bases at J, with 11 bases in the middle. The germline CDR1 and CDR2 sequences are LNHDA and SQIVND (reference sequence). CDR3 coding DNA: TGTGCCAGTGGGCGGGGGCGAGATACGCAGTATTTT. Its protein is CASGRGRDTQYF.

V gene TRBV18 combines with J gene TRBJ1-2, with 8 positions matching TRBD1. After removal of 0 bases from V and 7 bases from J, the junction contained 7 bases not matched to a gene. Germline CDR1 KGHSH, CDR2 LQKENI. The CDR3 is 15 residues long. The CDR3 loop reads CASSPPVVQGAGYTF. The CDR3 DNA reads as TGTGCCAGCTCACCACCGGTGGTCCAGGGGGCTGGCTACACCTTC.

The chain combines TRBV3-1 with TRBJ1-2; 8 bases fit TRBD1. The CDR3 has 14 residues. Trimming removed 4 bases from V and 3 bases from J; junction bases left unmatched: 4. Germline V gene sequence: CDR1 LGHDT, CDR2 YNNKEL (reference sequence). DNA for the CDR3: TGTGCCAGCAGCCGGATGGACAGGGACTATGGCTACACCTTC. It specifies CASSRMDRDYGYTF.

This clonotype showed up just a few times. J is TRBJ2-1 and V is TRBV3-1; 8 bases are a match to TRBD2. Trimming cost V 4 bases and J 8 bases; bases outside gene matches: 10. This CDR3 has 15 amino acids. Germline V gene lookup returns CDR1 LGHDT and CDR2 YNNKEL (reference sequence). CDR3 nucleotide sequence: TGTGCCAGCAGCCCTCGGGGTAGCGGGGCGGATGAGCAGTTCTTC. This gives the protein CASSPRGSGADEQFF.

This clonotype was seen a few times. This rearrangement joins TRBV7-9 to TRBJ2-5; D unclear. V lost 5 bases, J lost 4 bases, and 20 bases lay in between. Germline-derived CDR1 and CDR2 are SEHNR and FQNEAQ (reference sequence). This CDR3 region has 16 residues. In nucleotides, the CDR3 is TGTGCCAGCAGCATATTCTCCGACGATCCGGGAGAGACCCAGTACTTC. Protein product: CASSIFSDDPGETQYF. The complete variable domain, with remaining parts taken from reference TRBV7-9 and TRBJ2-5, reads DTGVSQNPRHKITKRGQNVTFRCDPISEHNRLYWYRQTLGQGPEFLTYFQNEAQLEKSRLLSDRFSAERPKGSFSTLEIQRTEQGDSAMYLCASSIFSDDPGETQYFGPGTRLLVL.

A few counts support this clonotype. The rearrangement links TRBV7-2 to TRBJ2-1, with D maybe TRBD2 (6 bases). V lost 1 base, J lost 2 bases, and 12 bases lay in between. Germline V gene sequence: CDR1 SGHTA, CDR2 FQGNSA. CDR3 size: 16 residues. CDR3 sequence (DNA): TGTGCCAGCAGCTTAGAGGGGACTTCCACCTACAATGAGCAGTTCTTC. Its protein is CASSLEGTSTYNEQFF.

The CDR3 DNA is TGCGCCAGCAGCTTCACCGCAGGGAGCTCCTACAATGAGCAGTTCTTC. Translated: CASSFTAGSSYNEQFF. This chain uses TRBV5-1 with TRBJ2-1, with D perhaps matching TRBD1 or TRBD2 (5 bases each). CDR1 is SGHRS, CDR2 YFSETQ, per germline. The CDR3 contains 16 residues. V lost 2 bases and J 0 bases, leaving 12 bases between the germline ends.

The sample holds many counts of this clonotype. Here the CDR3 reads CASSGTTGAVYNEQFF. In DNA form, the CDR3 reads TGCGCCAGCAGCGGTACGACAGGGGCCGTATACAATGAGCAGTTCTTC. This chain connects TRBV5-1 to TRBJ2-1; 8 bases map to TRBD1. The CDR3 length is 16 residues. Germline CDR1 SGHRS, CDR2 YFSETQ. V lost 4 bases and J lost 4; bases outside the gene matches: 10.

The chain combines TRBV12-3 or TRBV12-4 with TRBJ1-4, with D possibly TRBD1 on 5 matching bases. V was trimmed by 6 bases and J by 11 bases, leaving 16 bases between them. CDR3 length: 13 residues. Written as DNA, the CDR3 is TGTGCCAGCAGCAGTACCCCGGGACCCAAACTGTTTTTT. Encoded protein: CASSSTPGPKLFF.

The genes are TRBV7-3 and TRBJ2-7; D possibly uses TRBD1 or TRBD2 (5 bases each). The length of the CDR3 is 15 residues. The germline V gene has CDR1 SGHTA and CDR2 FQGTGA. Trimming stripped 5 bases from V and 2 bases from J, with 16 bases between. The chain's CDR3 is CASSRSGTQTYEQYF. The CDR3, as DNA: TGTGCCAGCAGCCGATCCGGGACCCAGACCTACGAGCAGTACTTC. The whole variable domain, filled in from reference TRBV7-3 and TRBJ2-7, reads GAGVSQTPSNKVTEKGKYVELRCDPISGHTALYWYRQSLGQGPEFLIYFQGTGAADDSGLPNDRFFAVRPEGSVSTLKIQRTERGDSAVYLCASSRSGTQTYEQYFGPGTRLTVT.

This clonotype was found a few times. The chain is built from TRBV20-1 and TRBJ2-7, with D perhaps matching TRBD1 (5 bases). The CDR3 is 14 amino acids. Trimming took off 2 bases at V and 0 bases at J, with 11 bases between the two ends. Germline values: CDR1 DFQATT, CDR2 SNEGSKA (reference sequence). CDR3 nucleotides: TGCAGTGCTAGAAACAGGTCGTACTCCTACGAGCAGTACTTC. Translating gives CSARNRSYSYEQYF.

The chain uses TRBV4-2 and TRBJ2-2; D is possibly TRBD1 or TRBD2 (5 bases each). The V gene lost 1 base and the J gene lost 4 bases, with 7 bases spanning the gap. Germline V lookup: CDR1 LGHNA, CDR2 YNFKEQ. The CDR3 covers 14 residues. CDR3 loop: CASSQVGGTGELFF. The CDR3 DNA follows: TGTGCCAGCAGCCAAGTTGGGGGCACCGGGGAGCTGTTTTTT.

This clonotype was seen a few times. The V call is TRBV5-1, the J call TRBJ2-2; D gene uncertain. V lost 4 bases and J 6 bases, leaving 13 bases between the germline ends. There are 14 residues in the CDR3. Per the germline V gene, CDR1 is SGHRS and CDR2 is YFSETQ. CDR3 in DNA: TGCGCCAGCAGCACCGCTTGGGAAGCCGGGGAGCTGTTTTTT. As protein: CASSTAWEAGELFF.

In this sample, this clonotype turned up a few times. The chain uses TRBV3-1 and TRBJ1-1; a possible D gene is TRBD1 (6 bases). The germline V gene encodes CDR1 LGHDT and CDR2 YNNKEL (reference sequence). Trimming left V 7 bases short and J 4 bases short, with 16 bases between. The CDR3 sequence is 14 residues long. This chain's CDR3 is CASTKGGSGTEAFF. The DNA for the CDR3 is TGTGCCAGCACCAAGGGGGGGTCGGGCACTGAAGCTTTCTTT.

This clonotype appeared a few times. Here the CDR3 DNA reads TGCGCCAGCAGCTATGGGACTAGCACGGATGAGCAGTTCTTC. Amino acid sequence: CASSYGTSTDEQFF. The rearrangement links TRBV5-1 to TRBJ2-1, with TRBD2 matching 9 bases. The CDR3 is made up of 14 amino acids. In germline, CDR1 is SGHRS, CDR2 YFSETQ. V lost 3 bases, J lost 8 bases, and 6 bases stayed unmatched.

This chain links TRBV9 with TRBJ2-7; tentative D call: TRBD1 (5 bases). The germline V and J ends were trimmed by 4 bases and 1 base, with 9 bases remaining between them. CDR3 length equals 13 residues. Germline CDR1 reads SGDLS; CDR2 reads YYNGEE. The CDR3 reads CASSIGVSYEQYF. DNA for the CDR3: TGTGCCAGCAGCATAGGGGTTTCCTACGAGCAGTACTTC.

The chain is built from TRBV5-1 and TRBJ1-4, with TRBD1 matching 7 bases. The CDR3 contains 14 residues. Per germline, CDR1 SGHRS and CDR2 YFSETQ. V gave up 3 bases and J gave up 4 bases; unmatched junction bases: 3. DNA of the CDR3: TGCGCCAGCAGCTCGACAGGGAATAATGAAAAACTGTTTTTT. Translation: CASSSTGNNEKLFF. Combining the CDR3 with reference TRBV5-1 and TRBJ1-4 gives the whole variable domain KAGVTQTPRYLIKTRGQQVTLSCSPISGHRSVSWYQQTPGQGLQFLFEYFSETQRNKGNFPGRFSGRQFSNSRSEMNVSTLELGDSALYLCASSSTGNNEKLFFGSGTQLSVL.

The sample holds a few counts of this clonotype. The gene calls are TRBV7-3 and TRBJ2-6; D not certain. The CDR3 is 17 residues long. V was cut by 5 bases and J by 0 bases, with 14 bases left in between. Germline V gene lookup returns CDR1 SGHTA and CDR2 FQGTGA. This CDR3 reads CASSPDGTISGANVLTF. CDR3 bases: TGTGCCAGCAGCCCAGACGGAACTATCTCTGGGGCCAACGTCCTGACTTTC.

The sample holds many counts of this clonotype. J is TRBJ2-1 and V is TRBV5-1; tentative D call: TRBD2 (5 bases). Germline values: CDR1 SGHRS, CDR2 YFSETQ. CDR3 length equals 18 residues. Trimming took 3 bases from V and 6 from J, leaving 25 bases between them. As DNA, the CDR3 is TGCGCCAGCAGCTGGGCCCCTGGCGGGCTGCCACGAAGCAATGAGCAGTTCTTC. Amino acids: CASSWAPGGLPRSNEQFF.

This clonotype was detected a few times. The chain recombines TRBV15 with TRBJ1-2; D uncertain. The V end was cut by 0 bases, the J end by 4 bases, with 6 bases between. The CDR3 extends over 13 amino acids. Germline V CDR1 and CDR2: LNHNV, YYDKDF (reference sequence). CDR3 residues: CATSREEAYGYTF. The CDR3 DNA follows: TGTGCCACCAGCAGAGAAGAAGCCTATGGCTACACCTTC.